The 17 T cell receptor beta chains in this list originate from one sample, sequenced in a study of blood T cell repertoires in COVID-19. The data were produced by immunoSEQ multiplex PCR, yet TCRdb's version contains in-frame clones alone and is incomplete. The sample contains approximately 280,000 clones, approximately 86% of which appear only once. The source material was peripheral blood. Receptors originate from a woman aged 25-40 years who had recovered from COVID-19.

This chain uses TRBV9 with TRBJ2-3, with 7 bases aligning to TRBD1. The CDR3 contains 14 residues. The junction had 5 bases not matched to a gene; V was cut back by 0 bases and J by 7 bases. The germline V gene encodes CDR1 SGDLS and CDR2 YYNGEE. The chain's CDR3 is CASSVGGQLNTQYF. CDR3 nucleotides: TGTGCCAGCAGCGTAGGGGGACAGCTTAATACGCAGTATTTT.

The chain recombines TRBV4-1 with TRBJ2-1; weak D call: TRBD2 (7 bases). This CDR3 region has 15 residues. Per germline, CDR1 MGHRA and CDR2 YSYEKL. V lost 2 bases and J lost 7, with 15 bases in between. In nucleotides, the CDR3 is TGCGCCAGCAGCCAATGGGGGGGGGCCACGAATGAGCAGTTCTTC. Translating it yields CASSQWGGATNEQFF.

The rearrangement uses TRBV19 and TRBJ1-6, with TRBD1 matching over 11 bases. Germline CDR1 reads LNHDA; CDR2 reads SQIVND (reference sequence). The ends lost 7 bases at V and 8 bases at J; junction bases unmatched: 7. CDR3 length equals 15 residues. This CDR3 reads CASTPGQGAYSPLHF. The CDR3 bases are TGTGCCAGTACTCCCGGACAGGGGGCTTATTCACCCCTCCACTTT.

The chain uses TRBV5-6 and TRBJ1-2, with 8 bases lining up with TRBD1. Germline CDR1 is SGHDT and CDR2 is YYEEEE. J was trimmed by 2 bases and V by 4 bases; bases with no gene match: 4. The CDR3 is 14 amino acids. CDR3 nucleotide sequence: TGTGCCAGCAGCCAGGGGGCGCCGAACTATGGCTACACCTTC. Its translation: CASSQGAPNYGYTF.

V usage is TRBV2 and J usage is TRBJ1-6; D ambiguous. The CDR3 length is 13 residues. CDR1 is SNHLY, CDR2 FYNNEI, per germline. Trimming cost V 8 bases and J 10 bases, with 15 bases left between them. CDR3 protein: CASLKEGSSPLHF. The CDR3 DNA is TGTGCCAGCCTGAAGGAGGGTTCATCACCCCTCCACTTT.

The chain is built from TRBV11-2 and TRBJ2-2, with D hard to call. Trimming cost V 5 bases and J 12 bases, with 19 bases left between them. CDR3 size: 14 residues. Germline V lookup: CDR1 SGHAT, CDR2 FQNNGV. This CDR3 is CASSPPFRSEKLFF. Here the CDR3 DNA reads TGTGCCAGCAGCCCGCCCTTTCGTTCGGAGAAGCTGTTTTTT.

This clone was seen many times. The V call is TRBV6-5, the J call TRBJ2-6; a possible D gene is TRBD2 (6 bases). The CDR3 runs to 16 residues. Looked up from germline, CDR1 is MNHEY and CDR2 is SVGAGI. V was trimmed by 0 bases and J by 2 bases, leaving 8 bases between them. Here the CDR3 DNA reads TGTGCCAGCAGTTACTCGGGGGGAACTGGGGCCAACGTCCTGACTTTC. Translating gives CASSYSGGTGANVLTF.

This chain joins TRBV5-4 and TRBJ2-3, with D perhaps matching TRBD1 (5 bases). The ends were cut back, 5 bases at V and 2 bases at J, with 9 bases in the middle. The CDR3 runs 13 residues. Germline V CDR1 and CDR2: SGHNT, YYREEE (reference sequence). The CDR3, as DNA: TGTGCCAGCAGTAAGGGGTCCACAGATACGCAGTATTTT. It codes for CASSKGSTDTQYF. The complete variable domain, with remaining parts taken from reference TRBV5-4 and TRBJ2-3, reads ETGVTQSPTHLIKTRGQQVTLRCSSQSGHNTVSWYQQALGQGPQFIFQYYREEENGRGNFPPRFSGLQFPNYSSELNVNALELDDSALYLCASSKGSTDTQYFGPGTRLTVL.

The CDR3 sequence is CASRKTSGSTDTQYF. CDR3 nucleotides: TGTGCCAGCAGGAAGACTAGCGGTAGCACAGATACGCAGTATTTT. The chain carries TRBV7-2 and TRBJ2-3; TRBD2 matches 9 bases. The V gene end was trimmed by 6 bases and the J gene end by 0 bases; junction bases not matched to a gene: 4. The CDR3 spans 15 residues. The germline V gene encodes CDR1 SGHTA and CDR2 FQGNSA.

The rearrangement links TRBV6-5 to TRBJ2-3; 12 bases are shared with TRBD2. CDR1 MNHEY and CDR2 SVGAGI come from the germline V gene. The CDR3 consists of 15 residues. V shed 7 bases, J shed 2 bases, and the junction held 4 bases outside the gene matches. DNA for the CDR3: TGTGCCAGCACGAGGACTAGCGGGGTCACAGATACGCAGTATTTT. Residues: CASTRTSGVTDTQYF.

This rearrangement joins TRBV5-4 to TRBJ2-2; 11 nucleotides line up with TRBD2. The V segment lost 3 bases and the J segment 5 bases; nucleotides outside the gene matches: 9. This CDR3 region has 17 residues. The germline gives CDR1 SGHNT, CDR2 YYREEE (reference sequence). Here the CDR3 reads CASSSNPSGRYTGELFF. CDR3 in DNA: TGTGCCAGCAGCTCCAACCCTAGCGGGAGGTATACCGGGGAGCTGTTTTTT.

V and J are TRBV11-2 and TRBJ2-1; 10 bases agree with TRBD2. With 5 bases clipped from V and 0 bases from J, the junction kept 4 bases outside the gene matches. The CDR3 sequence is 16 residues long. CDR1 is SGHAT and CDR2 is FQNNGV in the germline V gene. Written as DNA, the CDR3 is TGTGCCAGCAGCGTCAGCGGGGGGGTCTCCTACAATGAGCAGTTCTTC. Translating it yields CASSVSGGVSYNEQFF.

Here the CDR3 reads CASSEGLAGWSSYNEQFF. The CDR3 coding sequence is TGTGCCAGCAGCGAGGGACTAGCGGGATGGAGCTCCTACAATGAGCAGTTCTTC. The gene calls are TRBV5-6 and TRBJ2-1; 13 bases map to TRBD2. The CDR3 is 18 amino acids. From germline, CDR1 is SGHDT and CDR2 YYEEEE. V gave up 4 bases and J gave up 0 bases; unmatched junction bases: 7.

The V call is TRBV7-2, the J call TRBJ2-1; TRBD2 agrees at 7 bases. The CDR3 contains 15 residues. With 1 base clipped from V and 4 bases from J, the junction kept 4 bases outside the gene matches. Germline V gene data show CDR1 as SGHTA and CDR2 as FQGNSA. The CDR3: CASSLGGGLYNEQFF. For the CDR3, the DNA is TGTGCCAGCAGCTTAGGGGGAGGGCTTTACAATGAGCAGTTCTTC.

The rearrangement joins TRBV2 to TRBJ2-3; the match to TRBD1 covers 7 bases. V lost 6 bases, J lost 2 bases, and 11 bases stayed unmatched. This CDR3 region has 16 residues. CDR1 SNHLY and CDR2 FYNNEI come from the germline V gene. This chain's CDR3 is CASSYRQGLLTDTQYF. The CDR3 DNA reads TGTGCCAGCAGCTACCGACAGGGCCTCCTCACAGATACGCAGTATTTT.

V and J are TRBV10-3 and TRBJ2-6, with 7 bases aligning to TRBD1. The V and J ends lost 2 bases and 4 bases, in that order; junction bases with no gene match: 5. The CDR3 is 16 amino acids. The germline V gene encodes CDR1 ENHRY and CDR2 SYGVKD. For the CDR3, the DNA is TGTGCCATCAGTGAGCCGGACAGGTCCGGGGCCAACGTCCTGACTTTC. Encoded protein: CAISEPDRSGANVLTF.

The chain links TRBV15 to TRBJ1-4; D uncertain. This CDR3 spans 15 amino acids. V lost 1 base, J lost 5 bases, and 11 bases lay in between. Germline CDR1 reads LNHNV; CDR2 reads YYDKDF (reference sequence). DNA for the CDR3: TGTGCCACCAGCAGAGGCGGGCAGGACAATGAAAAACTGTTTTTT. It specifies CATSRGGQDNEKLFF. The full variable domain, rest sourced from reference TRBV15 and TRBJ1-4, is DAMVIQNPRYQVTQFGKPVTLSCSQTLNHNVMYWYQQKSSQAPKLLFHYYDKDFNNEADTPDNFQSRRPNTSFCFLDIRSPGLGDTAMYLCATSRGGQDNEKLFFGSGTQLSVL.